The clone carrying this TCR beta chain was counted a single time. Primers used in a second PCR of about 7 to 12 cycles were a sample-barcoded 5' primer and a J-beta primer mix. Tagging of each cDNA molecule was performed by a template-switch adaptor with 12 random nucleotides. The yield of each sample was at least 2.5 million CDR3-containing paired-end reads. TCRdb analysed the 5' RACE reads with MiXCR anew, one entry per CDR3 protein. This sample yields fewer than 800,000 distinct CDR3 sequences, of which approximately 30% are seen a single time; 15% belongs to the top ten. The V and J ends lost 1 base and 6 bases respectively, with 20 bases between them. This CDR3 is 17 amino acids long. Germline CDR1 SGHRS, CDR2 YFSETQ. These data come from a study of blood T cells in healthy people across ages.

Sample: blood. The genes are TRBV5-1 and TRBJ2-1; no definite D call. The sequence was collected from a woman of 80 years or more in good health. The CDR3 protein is CASSLWATAYGSNEQFF. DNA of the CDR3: TGCGCCAGCAGCTTGTGGGCCACGGCATACGGGTCCAATGAGCAGTTCTTC.